A single sample gave rise to the 21 T cell receptor beta chains below, sequenced in a study of Ad26.COV2.S vaccination and SARS-CoV-2 variants. Assay used: immunoSEQ multiplex PCR; TCRdb lists only in-frame clones, some missing. The data contain about 440,000 clones, roughly 85% of them singletons. Treatment in this sample: around 19 received Ad26.COV2.S at low or high dose, single or two shots; 5 received placebo; per-sample allocation not given. Collection of the samples took place on day 63 after the first injection of vaccine or placebo. Sequenced here: peripheral blood, sampled in a trial of Ad26.COV2.S vaccine versus placebo. These receptors were collected from a person between 18 and 59 years old who received the Ad26.COV2.S COVID-19 vaccine or a placebo.

The chain combines TRBV6-6 with TRBJ2-1; D might be TRBD2 (7 bases). The CDR3 runs to 15 residues. The V end lost 8 bases, the J end lost 7 bases, and 21 bases lay between the germline ends. From germline, CDR1 is MNHNY and CDR2 SVGAGI (reference sequence). The CDR3 DNA sequence: TGTGCCAGCGCGTTCCAGGGGCGGGAGTGGAATGAGCAGTTCTTC. Translating gives CASAFQGREWNEQFF.

This chain connects TRBV19 to TRBJ1-2, with D hard to call. Looked up from germline, CDR1 is LNHDA and CDR2 is SQIVND (reference sequence). Trimming took off 4 bases at V and 12 bases at J, with 21 bases between the two ends. This CDR3 comprises 14 residues. CDR3 sequence: CASSRAGVTKYDTF. The CDR3 DNA reads TGTGCCAGTAGTAGGGCCGGGGTAACAAAATACGACACCTTC.

The chain has TRBV7-2 and TRBJ2-5; 14 bases fit TRBD2. Germline V CDR1 and CDR2: SGHTA, FQGNSA. The junction had 2 bases not matched to a gene; V was cut back by 1 base and J by 4 bases. The CDR3 runs 16 residues. In DNA form, the CDR3 reads TGTGCCAGCAGCTTAGTAGGACTAGCGGGAGGAGAGACCCAGTACTTC. It specifies CASSLVGLAGGETQYF. Variable domain in full (rest from reference TRBV7-2 and TRBJ2-5): GAGVSQSPSNKVTEKGKDVELRCDPISGHTALYWYRQSLGQGLEFLIYFQGNSAPDKSGLPSDRFSAERTGGSVSTLTIQRTQQEDSAVYLCASSLVGLAGGETQYFGPGTRLLVL.

The rearrangement links TRBV5-8 to TRBJ1-1; TRBD1 aligns across 7 bases. CDR3 length: 16 amino acids. The germline V gene has CDR1 SGHTS and CDR2 YDEGEE. V shed 3 bases, J shed 5 bases, and the junction held 13 bases outside the gene matches. The CDR3 bases are TGTGCCAGCAGCTCCGGTAGGGGGCCCCGAGAAACTGAAGCTTTCTTT. This translates into CASSSGRGPRETEAFF.

The chain is built from TRBV9 and TRBJ2-4; TRBD2 aligns across 9 bases. Germline trimming cut 2 bases from V and 2 bases from J; bases unmatched to any gene: 11. The germline CDR1 and CDR2 sequences are SGDLS and YYNGEE. The CDR3 loop spans 18 amino acids. Here the CDR3 reads CASSVGPSGVSTKNIQYF. CDR3 DNA sequence: TGTGCCAGCAGCGTGGGTCCTAGCGGGGTGTCGACCAAAAACATTCAGTACTTC.

This clone was seen just once. The CDR3: CASSQSTGAYGYTF. The CDR3, as DNA: TGTGCCAGCAGCCAATCTACGGGGGCCTATGGCTACACCTTC. The V call is TRBV16, the J call TRBJ1-2; weak D call: TRBD1 (6 bases). The germline CDR1 and CDR2 sequences are KGHSY and FQNENV. The V end lost 0 bases, the J end lost 4 bases, and 9 bases lay between the germline ends. The CDR3 covers 14 residues.

This chain's CDR3 is CASSGTGGNEQFF. CDR3 DNA: TGTGCCAGCTCCGGGACAGGGGGCAATGAGCAGTTCTTC. V and J are TRBV18 and TRBJ2-1; 11 bases are a match to TRBD1. Germline V CDR1 and CDR2: KGHSH, LQKENI. This CDR3 is 13 amino acids long. Trimming cost V 6 bases and J 6 bases; bases outside gene matches: 1.

The CDR3 sequence is CASSPGLAAYEQYF. DNA of the CDR3: TGTGCCAGCAGCCCCGGACTAGCGGCATACGAGCAGTACTTC. The chain is built from TRBV11-1 and TRBJ2-7; TRBD2 agrees at 10 bases. This CDR3 spans 14 amino acids. Germline CDR1 SGHAT, CDR2 FQDESV (reference sequence). Unmatched junction bases numbered 5, after V lost 5 bases and J lost 4 bases.

The chain employs TRBV13 and TRBJ2-5, with unresolved D. CDR1 and CDR2 (germline): PRHDT, FYEKMQ (reference sequence). The V end was cut by 1 base, the J end by 5 bases, with 11 bases between. The CDR3 sequence is 14 residues long. The CDR3 reads CASSLDPSGETQYF. The CDR3 DNA is TGTGCCAGCAGCTTAGATCCCAGTGGTGAGACCCAGTACTTC.

This sequence joins TRBV27 and TRBJ1-2; 8 nucleotides agree with TRBD1. The V gene end was trimmed by 4 bases and the J gene end by 5 bases; junction bases not matched to a gene: 6. Germline CDR1 MNHEY, CDR2 SMNVEV (reference sequence). The CDR3 is made up of 14 amino acids. CDR3 nucleotide sequence: TGTGCCAGCAGTTCCTCCGGGACAGGATATGGCTACACCTTC. Protein product: CASSSSGTGYGYTF.

The V gene is TRBV6-1, the J gene TRBJ2-7, with 7 bases identical to TRBD1. This CDR3 is 15 amino acids long. Unmatched junction bases numbered 6, after V lost 2 bases and J lost 2 bases. CDR1 and CDR2 from the germline V gene are MNHNS and SASEGT. The CDR3 region is CASSEYRDRPYEQYF. In nucleotides, the CDR3 is TGTGCCAGCAGTGAATACCGGGACAGACCCTACGAGCAGTACTTC.

This chain uses TRBV9 with TRBJ2-1; 12 bases align to TRBD2. Germline CDR1 SGDLS, CDR2 YYNGEE. This CDR3 region has 15 residues. Trimming removed 5 bases from V and 6 bases from J; junction bases left unmatched: 6. The DNA for the CDR3 is TGTGCCAGCAGTCTAGCGGGGGGGCCCCTCAATGAGCAGTTCTTC. Protein product: CASSLAGGPLNEQFF.

The J gene is TRBJ2-2, the V gene TRBV4-1, with 9 bases lining up with TRBD1. CDR3 length: 16 residues. In germline, CDR1 is MGHRA, CDR2 YSYEKL. With V trimmed by 3 bases and J by 2 bases, 4 bases remained unmatched. The CDR3 sequence: CASSQGGQGNTGELFF. In DNA form, the CDR3 reads TGCGCCAGCAGCCAGGGGGGACAGGGAAACACCGGGGAGCTGTTTTTT.

The genes are TRBV6-5 and TRBJ2-2; D possibly corresponds to TRBD2 (5 bases). The CDR3 extends over 12 amino acids. Between the trimmed V and J ends, which lost 8 bases and 8 bases, there was a span of 12 bases. Per germline, CDR1 MNHEY and CDR2 SVGAGI. CDR3 in DNA: TGTGCCAGCCGGAGGAGGTTGGGGGAGCTGTTTTTT. Protein sequence: CASRRRLGELFF.

The genes are TRBV6-1 and TRBJ2-5; 9 nucleotides agree with TRBD1. The CDR3 is 15 residues long. CDR1 is MNHNS and CDR2 is SASEGT in the germline V gene. J lost 2 bases, V lost 2 bases, and 3 bases had no gene match. DNA for the CDR3: TGTGCCAGCAGTGAACCGACAGGGGGGCAAGAGACCCAGTACTTC. Encoded protein: CASSEPTGGQETQYF.

V is TRBV29-1 and J is TRBJ2-2; 8 bases map to TRBD1. With 6 bases clipped from V and 2 bases from J, the junction kept 11 bases outside the gene matches. Germline CDR1 is SQVTM and CDR2 is ANQGSEA. The CDR3 has 16 residues. The CDR3 sequence: CSVLKGQVGNTGELFF. CDR3 sequence (DNA): TGCAGCGTCCTGAAGGGACAGGTTGGAAACACCGGGGAGCTGTTTTTT.

This sequence joins TRBV7-2 and TRBJ2-7; the D gene could be TRBD1 or TRBD2 (6 bases each). Trimming took 1 base from V and 3 from J, leaving 13 bases between them. Germline V gives CDR1 SGHTA, CDR2 FQGNSA. The length of the CDR3 is 15 residues. DNA of the CDR3: TGTGCCAGCAGCTTAGGAGGGGGGCGGTACTACGAGCAGTACTTC. Protein: CASSLGGGRYYEQYF.

J is TRBJ2-1 and V is TRBV9; no firm D call. The V gene lost 2 bases and the J gene lost 4 bases, with 13 bases spanning the gap. Germline loops: CDR1 SGDLS, CDR2 YYNGEE. The CDR3 runs 15 residues. DNA of the CDR3: TGTGCCAGCAGCGTGGATCTTTCACCTTACAATGAGCAGTTCTTC. Its protein is CASSVDLSPYNEQFF.

The chain employs TRBV18 and TRBJ1-6; D is ambiguous. Per germline, CDR1 KGHSH and CDR2 LQKENI. This CDR3 comprises 16 residues. V dropped 6 bases and J dropped 0 bases, with 12 bases sitting between them. CDR3 loop: CASSLDTSSYNSPLHF. CDR3 DNA sequence: TGTGCCAGCTCCCTAGATACGAGCTCCTATAATTCACCCCTCCACTTT.

V gene TRBV6-5 combines with J gene TRBJ1-5, with D possibly matching TRBD1 (5 bases). The CDR3 totals 15 residues. CDR1 is MNHEY and CDR2 is SVGAGI in the germline V gene. Between the trimmed V and J ends, which lost 6 bases and 3 bases, there was a span of 15 bases. CDR3 region: CASRKTGGLNQPQHF. CDR3 DNA sequence: TGTGCCAGCAGGAAAACGGGGGGACTCAATCAGCCCCAGCATTTT.

The chain is built from TRBV27 and TRBJ1-1, with D tentatively TRBD1 (5 bases). CDR1 is MNHEY, CDR2 SMNVEV, per germline (reference sequence). This CDR3 spans 13 amino acids. The V gene lost 5 bases and the J gene lost 13 bases, with 20 bases spanning the gap. In DNA form, the CDR3 reads TGTGCCAGCAGTGGGCAGGGCGATCTGATCGTTTTCTTT. It is translated as CASSGQGDLIVFF.